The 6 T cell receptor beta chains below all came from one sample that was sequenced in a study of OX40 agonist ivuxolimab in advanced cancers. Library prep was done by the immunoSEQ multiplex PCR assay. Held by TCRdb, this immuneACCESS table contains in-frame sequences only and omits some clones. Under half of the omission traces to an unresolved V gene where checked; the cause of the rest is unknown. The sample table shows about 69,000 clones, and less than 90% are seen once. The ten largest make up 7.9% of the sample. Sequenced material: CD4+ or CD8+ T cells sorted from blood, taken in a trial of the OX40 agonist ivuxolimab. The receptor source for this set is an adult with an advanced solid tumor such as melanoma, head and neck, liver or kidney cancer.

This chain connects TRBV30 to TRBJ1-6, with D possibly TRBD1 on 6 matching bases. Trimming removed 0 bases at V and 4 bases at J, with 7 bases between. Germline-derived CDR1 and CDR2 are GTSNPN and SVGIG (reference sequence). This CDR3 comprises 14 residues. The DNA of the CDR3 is TGTGCCTGGAGTGTTCAGGGGTATAATTCACCCCTCCACTTT. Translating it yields CAWSVQGYNSPLHF. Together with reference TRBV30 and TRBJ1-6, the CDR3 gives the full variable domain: SQTIHQWPATLVQPVGSPLSLECTVEGTSNPNLYWYRQAAGRGLQLLFYSVGIGQISSEVPQNLSASRPQDRQFILSSKKLLLSDSGFYLCAWSVQGYNSPLHFGNGTRLTVT.

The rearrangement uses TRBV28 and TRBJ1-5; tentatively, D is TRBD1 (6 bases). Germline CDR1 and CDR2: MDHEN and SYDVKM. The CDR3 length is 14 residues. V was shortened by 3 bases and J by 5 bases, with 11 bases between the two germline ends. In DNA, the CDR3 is TGTGCCAGCAGTTTGATCCAGGGGTATCAGCCCCAGCATTTT. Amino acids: CASSLIQGYQPQHF.

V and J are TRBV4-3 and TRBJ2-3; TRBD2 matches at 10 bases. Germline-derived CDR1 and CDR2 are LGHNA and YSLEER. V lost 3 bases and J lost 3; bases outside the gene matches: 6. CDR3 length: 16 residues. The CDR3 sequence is CASSQLAGEGTDTQYF. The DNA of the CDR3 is TGCGCCAGCAGCCAGCTAGCGGGAGAGGGGACAGATACGCAGTATTTT.

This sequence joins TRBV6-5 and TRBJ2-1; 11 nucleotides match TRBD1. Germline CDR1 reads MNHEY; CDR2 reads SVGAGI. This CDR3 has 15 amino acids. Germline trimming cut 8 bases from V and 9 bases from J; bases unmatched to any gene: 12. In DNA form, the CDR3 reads TGTGCCAGCCGATTTCGGGGGACAGGGGGTGTTGAGCAGTTCTTC. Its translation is CASRFRGTGGVEQFF.

This CDR3 is CASSFFLGAEDEQFF. The CDR3 DNA reads TGTGCCAGCAGTTTCTTCCTCGGGGCGGAGGATGAGCAGTTCTTC. V and J are TRBV27 and TRBJ2-1; D tentatively fits TRBD1 or TRBD2 (5 bases each). CDR3 length: 15 amino acids. Trimming stripped 3 bases from V and 8 bases from J, with 17 bases between. The V gene's germline CDR1 is MNHEY and CDR2 SMNVEV (reference sequence).

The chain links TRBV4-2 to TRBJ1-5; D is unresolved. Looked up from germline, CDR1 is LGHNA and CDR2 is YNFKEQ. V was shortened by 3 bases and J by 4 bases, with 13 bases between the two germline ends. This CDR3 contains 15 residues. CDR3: CASSQDRRVNQPQHF. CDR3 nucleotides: TGTGCCAGCAGCCAGGACCGGCGCGTAAATCAGCCCCAGCATTTT.